Below, one T cell receptor beta chain is given with its context. What this receptor recognizes is not known. Library preparation used bulk RNA-seq. The TruSeq Stranded RNA sample prep kit was used to generate libraries of poly-A-enriched mRNA from an input of approximately 0.94 ug total RNA. Each sample was sequenced in triplicate using paired-end sequencing on a HiSeq 2500. RNA-seq read length was 125 nucleotides per mate. In the source study's methods: Reads were trimmed and aligned to hg38 using STAR v2.7, and quality control was performed with FASTQC, RSeQC and multiqc. Salmon 0.14.1 was used to quantify gene expression levels as transcripts per million (TPM). The results of principal component analysis suggested that neither trial, library batch, sequencing batch, treatment regimen nor sex drove the transcriptomic profiles. Once TCRdb had reprocessed the reads, it stored one entry per CDR3 protein sequence and supplied no DNA. These V and J calls originate from TCRdb's pipeline instead of the authors' own analysis. For this sample the table gives around 300 distinct CDR3 sequences, of which roughly 90% were detected only once. The ten largest clonotypes hold about a third of the sample.

The data were taken from a study of alternative splicing in chronic myeloid leukemia remission (dated by TCRdb to the early 2020s). Turning to the overall study: Remission specimens from the trials were collected at major or complete molecular response, at 12 or 24 months of TKI therapy. For the trials, the diagnostic specimens consisted of total leukocytes from peripheral blood that had been collected in EDTA. The female/male split was 11/5 for diagnosis samples, 8/3 for remission samples and 2/4 for controls. The RESIST (imatinib), ENESTxtnd (nilotinib) and PINNACLE (nilotinib plus pegylated interferon) trials supplied fewer than 10 diagnostic specimens along with matched remission specimens. The median age was around 51 years at diagnosis and about 60 at remission, while healthy controls had a median age of about 39. Trizol was used to extract total RNA from peripheral blood mononuclear cells of the diagnosis, remission and control samples. The French Persistem study contributed nine CML samples, of which seven were diagnostic and two were matched remission samples. Peripheral blood from chronic-phase CML patients at diagnosis and remission was profiled by RNA sequencing and compared with healthy donors. Results and caveats for the whole study, not just this receptor: Blood cell composition differed strongly by timepoint, shifting from myeloid progenitor enrichment at diagnosis to mature lymphoid enrichment at remission. At remission, blood cell composition was found to be reconfigured to resemble that of lymphoid cell-enriched normal controls.

The time point label here, explained by the study, means: major or complete molecular response after front-line TKI therapy. Some 17 CML patients made up the patient cohort, and matched post-remission samples were obtained for some of these patients. From the germline V gene, CDR1 is ENHRY and CDR2 is SYGVKD. The CDR3 contains 13 residues, cysteine and phenylalanine counted. DNA for this receptor is not on file. The sequencing used PBMCs or total blood leukocytes (not recorded which), collected during remission. The sequence came from an adult with chronic myeloid leukemia. Here the chain combines TRBV10-3 and TRBJ1-1. The CDR3 amino acid sequence is: CAISDIRNTEAFF.